This entry lists 20 T cell receptor beta chains sequenced from one sample in a study of graft-versus-host responses after intestinal transplantation. TCRdb keeps only in-frame clones here, not all; method: immunoSEQ multiplex PCR. The table shows around 90,000 clones, with over 90% occurring only once. No antigens are known for them. The sequencing used unstimulated CD4+ T cells sorted from spleen or lymph node cells, collected before transplant. The source of these receptors is a human donor who was the organ donor for an intestinal transplant.

The chain employs TRBV6-5 and TRBJ2-7, with 9 bases aligning to TRBD1. CDR1 and CDR2 from the germline V gene are MNHEY and SVGAGI. The CDR3 totals 16 residues. The V gene end was trimmed by 0 bases and the J gene end by 3 bases; junction bases not matched to a gene: 6. The CDR3 bases are TGTGCCAGCAGTTACTCGTGGACAGGGGCGCTCTACGAGCAGTACTTC. Its protein is CASSYSWTGALYEQYF.

Of note for this clone: Compared with germline, one end of the junction differs, possibly owing to a read error. The chain uses TRBV5-4 and TRBJ2-2, with D maybe TRBD2 (5 bases). Germline V gives CDR1 SGHNT, CDR2 YYREEE (reference sequence). CDR3 length: 16 amino acids. CDR3 sequence reads: CTSSPPEGRNTGELFF. The CDR3 nucleotides read TGTACCAGCAGCCCCCCCGAGGGTAGGAACACCGGGGAGCTGTTTTTT. Supplemented by reference TRBV5-4 and TRBJ2-2, the full variable domain reads ETGVTQSPTHLIKTRGQQVTLRCSSQSGHNTVSWYQQALGQGPQFIFQYYREEENGRGNFPPRFSGLQFPNYSSELNVNALELDDSALYLCTSSPPEGRNTGELFFGEGSRLTVL.

With regard to this clone: At the DNA level, this CDR3 is encoded by other sequences in the same sample as well. The chain uses TRBV10-3 and TRBJ1-2; no reliable D call. The CDR3 sequence is 15 residues long. V lost 6 bases and J lost 4, with 18 bases in between. Germline V CDR1 and CDR2: ENHRY, SYGVKD. The CDR3 DNA sequence: TGTGCCATCAGCACAAGGACGGAAGTTAGCTATGGCTACACCTTC. Translating gives CAISTRTEVSYGYTF.

The chain combines TRBV6-5 with TRBJ1-2, with D possibly being TRBD1 (6 bases). CDR1 and CDR2 from the germline V gene are MNHEY and SVGAGI. V lost 6 bases to trimming and J lost 4 bases, with 15 bases between them. The CDR3 spans 14 residues. CDR3 loop: CASSLGGGGYGYTF. DNA of the CDR3: TGTGCCAGCAGCCTTGGAGGGGGGGGCTATGGCTACACCTTC.

The chain employs TRBV4-1 and TRBJ1-4, with TRBD1 identical over 8 bases. This CDR3 comprises 14 residues. Germline V CDR1 and CDR2: MGHRA, YSYEKL. With V trimmed by 5 bases and J by 4 bases, 3 bases remained unmatched. CDR3 bases: TGCGCCAGCAGCAGGGGACAGGATAATGAAAAACTGTTTTTT. This gives the protein CASSRGQDNEKLFF.

V and J are TRBV6-1 and TRBJ1-4; D gene ambiguous. CDR1 MNHNS and CDR2 SASEGT come from the germline V gene. Trimming left V 1 base short and J 0 bases short, with 6 bases between. The CDR3 extends over 15 amino acids. The CDR3 DNA reads TGTGCCAGCAGTGAAGTTCGGGCAACTAATGAAAAACTGTTTTTT. This sequence encodes CASSEVRATNEKLFF.

The chain is built from TRBV5-4 and TRBJ1-2; perhaps TRBD1 as D (6 bases). Trimming left V 3 bases short and J 2 bases short, with 17 bases between. Germline CDR1 reads SGHNT; CDR2 reads YYREEE (reference sequence). The CDR3 sequence is 16 residues long. This CDR3 is CASSSPDGGPNYGYTF. In DNA, the CDR3 is TGTGCCAGCAGCTCCCCCGACGGGGGGCCGAACTATGGCTACACCTTC.

The genes are TRBV9 and TRBJ1-2; tentative D call: TRBD1 (5 bases). V was shortened by 4 bases and J by 4 bases, with 11 bases between the two germline ends. This CDR3 is built from 13 residues. The germline gives CDR1 SGDLS, CDR2 YYNGEE. CDR3 bases: TGTGCCAGCAGCCCGCAGACAGTCTATGGCTACACCTTC. Translating gives CASSPQTVYGYTF.

This clone was found once. The rearrangement joins TRBV19 to TRBJ2-5; 7 nucleotides match TRBD2. This CDR3 comprises 12 residues. Germline CDR1 reads LNHDA; CDR2 reads SQIVND (reference sequence). V shed 9 bases and J 2 bases; nucleotides not matched to a gene: 3. The CDR3 loop is CASGGLQETQYF. The CDR3 nucleotides are TGTGCCAGCGGGGGGTTACAAGAGACCCAGTACTTC.

The J gene is TRBJ1-1, the V gene TRBV7-3; no reliable D call. Trimming removed 1 base from V and 4 bases from J, with 10 bases in between. This CDR3 has 14 amino acids. Germline values: CDR1 SGHTA, CDR2 FQGTGA. CDR3 sequence reads: CASSLMPGTTEAFF. The CDR3 DNA is TGTGCCAGCAGCTTAATGCCGGGAACCACTGAAGCTTTCTTT.

The chain links TRBV21-1 to TRBJ1-1; TRBD1, the D gene given by the table, was not confirmed from the DNA. TRBV21-1 is listed as a pseudogene. This CDR3 is 16 amino acids long. The CDR3 DNA reads TGTGCCAGCAGCAACGAGACCCGGGACAGGGGAACTGAAGCTTTCTTT. Protein product: CASSNETRDRGTEAFF.

The chain employs TRBV5-7 and TRBJ1-2, with a possible D match to TRBD1 (5 bases). TRBV5-7 is annotated as an ORF whose role is uncertain. Trimming stripped 4 bases from V and 4 bases from J, with 20 bases between. The CDR3 consists of 16 residues. The CDR3 nucleotides read TGTGCCAGCAGCCCACTTGGACCTACAGGATCCTATGGCTACACCTTC. Amino acid sequence: CASSPLGPTGSYGYTF.

The chain carries TRBV29-1 and TRBJ2-3; 7 bases match TRBD1. Germline trimming cut 8 bases from V and 3 bases from J; bases unmatched to any gene: 8. Germline V gene sequence: CDR1 SQVTM, CDR2 ANQGSEA. This CDR3 spans 13 amino acids. This chain's CDR3 is CSTSGQSTDTQYF. CDR3 sequence (DNA): TGCAGCACATCGGGACAGAGTACAGATACGCAGTATTTT.

The rearrangement links TRBV5-4 to TRBJ2-7; D is perhaps TRBD1 (6 bases). CDR3 length: 15 residues. V lost 4 bases and J lost 0, with 14 bases in between. Germline-derived CDR1 and CDR2 are SGHNT and YYREEE (reference sequence). The CDR3 bases are TGTGCCAGCAGCAGAAACCGGGACAACTCCTACGAGCAGTACTTC. Residues: CASSRNRDNSYEQYF.

The rearrangement joins TRBV7-3 to TRBJ2-5, with TRBD2 as a possible D gene (5 bases). V was shortened by 0 bases and J by 4 bases, with 6 bases between the two germline ends. Per the germline V gene, CDR1 is SGHTA and CDR2 is FQGTGA. The length of the CDR3 is 13 residues. CDR3 loop: CASSLTRAETQYF. CDR3 in DNA: TGTGCCAGCAGCTTAACGAGGGCAGAGACCCAGTACTTC.

The CDR3 is CASSVAPDSTDTQYF. Here the CDR3 DNA reads TGTGCCAGCAGCGTAGCACCAGATAGCACAGATACGCAGTATTTT. The J gene is TRBJ2-3, the V gene TRBV9; D gene uncertain. This CDR3 spans 15 amino acids. Trimming removed 0 bases from V and 0 bases from J, with 8 bases in between. Germline CDR1 SGDLS, CDR2 YYNGEE.

V usage is TRBV28 and J usage is TRBJ1-5; D gene unclear. Germline assignment: CDR1 MDHEN and CDR2 SYDVKM. This CDR3 spans 16 amino acids. Trimming shortened V by 5 bases and J by 1 base, and 15 bases separated the two germline ends. The CDR3 region is CASSNMVGGSNQPQHF. Written as DNA, the CDR3 is TGTGCCAGCAGTAATATGGTGGGTGGGAGCAATCAGCCCCAGCATTTT.

The chain links TRBV18 to TRBJ2-7, with 12 bases lining up with TRBD2. The trim removed 5 bases at V and 0 bases at J, leaving 2 bases unmatched. CDR3 size: 15 residues. Germline-derived CDR1 and CDR2 are KGHSH and LQKENI. This CDR3 is CASSSTSGGSYEQYF. The CDR3, as DNA: TGTGCCAGCTCATCGACTAGCGGGGGCTCCTACGAGCAGTACTTC.

The rearrangement uses TRBV6-1 and TRBJ1-1; D remains ambiguous. The CDR3 runs to 13 residues. Trimming stripped 4 bases from V and 3 bases from J, with 9 bases between. Germline V gene data show CDR1 as MNHNS and CDR2 as SASEGT. The chain's CDR3 is CASSVQSDTEAFF. CDR3 DNA sequence: TGTGCCAGCAGTGTACAGAGTGACACTGAAGCTTTCTTT.

A single count supports this clone. The chain couples TRBV6-4 to TRBJ2-1; 14 positions agree with TRBD2. The CDR3 contains 14 residues. After removal of 4 bases from V and 7 bases from J, the junction contained 0 bases not matched to a gene. Germline CDR1 reads MRHNA; CDR2 reads SNTAGT. CDR3 amino acids: CASSGLAGGNEQFF. The CDR3 DNA reads TGTGCCAGCAGTGGACTAGCGGGGGGGAATGAGCAGTTCTTC.